A single sample is the source of the 23 T cell receptor beta chains below, sequenced in a study of radiotherapy plus CTLA-4 blockade in lung cancer. Libraries were prepared by immunoSEQ multiplex PCR; TCRdb keeps only in-frame clonotypes and omits some of them. The data show 75,000 to 95,000 clones, with roughly 80% seen just once and roughly 26% held by the top ten. Sequenced material: peripheral blood, taken from a patient treated with radiotherapy plus ipilimumab. These receptors originate from a human donor with non-small cell lung cancer that progressed on radiotherapy plus ipilimumab.

This chain connects TRBV2 to TRBJ2-1; 8 nucleotides agree with TRBD2. With V trimmed by 7 bases and J by 0 bases, 5 bases remained unmatched. The CDR3 is 15 amino acids. Germline lookup yields CDR1 SNHLY and CDR2 FYNNEI. In nucleotides, the CDR3 is TGTGCCAGCAAATTAGCGGGGTTCTCCTACAATGAGCAGTTCTTC. Protein product: CASKLAGFSYNEQFF.

The V gene is TRBV19, the J gene TRBJ1-1; no definite D call. The ends were cut back, 6 bases at V and 0 bases at J, with 8 bases in the middle. Germline CDR1 LNHDA, CDR2 SQIVND (reference sequence). The CDR3 runs to 13 residues. CDR3 in amino acids: CASSPALNTEAFF. The CDR3, as DNA: TGTGCCAGTAGCCCCGCCCTGAACACTGAAGCTTTCTTT. The complete variable domain, with remaining parts taken from reference TRBV19 and TRBJ1-1, reads DGGITQSPKYLFRKEGQNVTLSCEQNLNHDAMYWYRQDPGQGLRLIYYSQIVNDFQKGDIAEGYSVSREKKESFPLTVTSAQKNPTAFYLCASSPALNTEAFFGQGTRLTVV.

The chain combines TRBV2 with TRBJ2-5, with 8 bases that match TRBD2. V shed 6 bases and J 1 base; nucleotides not matched to a gene: 10. The CDR3 has 16 amino acids. The germline gives CDR1 SNHLY, CDR2 FYNNEI. CDR3 DNA: TGTGCCAGCAGACCTGGGGTTAGCGGGACCCAAGAGACCCAGTACTTC. Translation: CASRPGVSGTQETQYF.

This clone appeared a single time. The chain uses TRBV19 and TRBJ2-1; 8 positions agree with TRBD2. CDR1 and CDR2 from the germline V gene are LNHDA and SQIVND (reference sequence). The CDR3 is 13 amino acids. V lost 7 bases, J lost 3 bases, and 2 bases stayed unmatched. The CDR3 sequence: CASKTSDYNEQFF. The CDR3 coding sequence is TGTGCCAGTAAGACTAGCGACTACAATGAGCAGTTCTTC.

The chain is built from TRBV15 and TRBJ1-2; tentative D call: TRBD1 (5 bases). In germline, CDR1 is LNHNV, CDR2 YYDKDF (reference sequence). This CDR3 contains 13 residues. Trimming removed 1 base at V and 4 bases at J, with 7 bases between. CDR3 amino acids: CATSRVGVYGYTF. CDR3 DNA sequence: TGTGCCACCAGCAGAGTAGGGGTCTATGGCTACACCTTC.

This clone was detected a few times. The chain uses TRBV5-6 and TRBJ1-2; TRBD1 is a possible D gene (5 bases). Trimming cost V 1 base and J 2 bases, with 6 bases left between them. This CDR3 is 13 amino acids long. The germline V gene has CDR1 SGHDT and CDR2 YYEEEE. CDR3 coding DNA: TGTGCCAGCAGCTTGAACAGGAACTATGGCTACACCTTC. It specifies CASSLNRNYGYTF.

The CDR3 region has the DNA TGTGCCAGCAGCTTAGTGGGGAACACCGGGGAGCTGTTTTTT. This sequence encodes CASSLVGNTGELFF. The chain couples TRBV7-9 to TRBJ2-2; D gene ambiguous. Per germline, CDR1 SEHNR and CDR2 FQNEAQ (reference sequence). The CDR3 is 14 amino acids. Trimming removed 1 base from V and 1 base from J, with 4 bases in between.

For the CDR3, the DNA is TGTGCCAGCACAGGACAGGGCGGTGAAAAACTGTTTTTT. The encoded protein is CASTGQGGEKLFF. The chain employs TRBV2 and TRBJ1-4; TRBD1 matches at 8 bases. In germline, CDR1 is SNHLY, CDR2 FYNNEI. The CDR3 consists of 13 residues. J lost 7 bases, V lost 7 bases, and 5 bases had no gene match.

This clone came up many times. The J gene is TRBJ2-1, the V gene TRBV7-9; D may be TRBD2 (5 bases). V was trimmed by 4 bases and J by 0 bases, leaving 7 bases between them. Germline CDR1 is SEHNR and CDR2 is FQNEAQ (reference sequence). The CDR3 contains 14 residues. The DNA of the CDR3 is TGTGCCAGCAGCTCGGACTTCTCCTACAATGAGCAGTTCTTC. It specifies CASSSDFSYNEQFF. Based on the CDR3 plus reference TRBV7-9 and TRBJ2-1, the full variable domain is DTGVSQNPRHKITKRGQNVTFRCDPISEHNRLYWYRQTLGQGPEFLTYFQNEAQLEKSRLLSDRFSAERPKGSFSTLEIQRTEQGDSAMYLCASSSDFSYNEQFFGPGTRLTVL.

The J gene is TRBJ1-5, the V gene TRBV6-6, with 7 bases identical to TRBD1. Germline CDR1 is MNHNY and CDR2 is SVGAGI (reference sequence). The CDR3 contains 13 residues. With V trimmed by 6 bases and J by 6 bases, 5 bases remained unmatched. CDR3 DNA: TGTGCCAGCAGCACCACAGGGGTTCAGCCCCAGCATTTT. Translation gives CASSTTGVQPQHF.

V gene TRBV13 combines with J gene TRBJ2-7, with D tentatively TRBD2 (6 bases). The germline V and J ends were trimmed by 6 bases and 1 base, with 28 bases remaining between them. Germline CDR1 and CDR2: PRHDT and FYEKMQ (reference sequence). The CDR3 extends over 19 amino acids. This CDR3 is CASSLRATRPIHRSYEQYV. DNA of the CDR3: TGTGCCAGCAGTTTGAGGGCGACTAGACCCATTCATAGGTCCTACGAGCAGTACGTC.

The rearrangement joins TRBV6-1 to TRBJ2-3; D not resolved. The CDR3 is 14 residues long. Germline-derived CDR1 and CDR2 are MNHNS and SASEGT. Trimming pared 2 bases from V and 2 bases from J, leaving 8 bases between. In nucleotides, the CDR3 is TGTGCCAGCAGTGAATCCCTAACCACAGATACGCAGTATTTT. It specifies CASSESLTTDTQYF.

V is TRBV9 and J is TRBJ2-1, with a tentative D call TRBD2 (6 bases). The CDR3 is 16 amino acids. The V gene's germline CDR1 is SGDLS and CDR2 YYNGEE. Deletions cut 3 bases from V and 9 bases from J, with 22 bases between. CDR3 in DNA: TGTGCCAGCAGCGCCTTCCCAGCGGGCTACTCGGTTGAGCAGTTCTTC. Translating gives CASSAFPAGYSVEQFF.

This clone has a handful of counts. The chain recombines TRBV6-5 with TRBJ2-5; D assignment may be TRBD1 or TRBD2 (6 bases each). The V and J ends lost 5 bases and 4 bases respectively, with 14 bases between them. Germline V gene data show CDR1 as MNHEY and CDR2 as SVGAGI. The CDR3 extends over 14 amino acids. CDR3 nucleotide sequence: TGTGCCAGCAGTAAGGGGGGATTTGGAGAGACCCAGTACTTC. Translation gives CASSKGGFGETQYF.

The CDR3 DNA follows: TGTGCCAGCAGCGTAGTCTCACTAGCGGGGGACGCAGATACGCAGTATTTT. Translating gives CASSVVSLAGDADTQYF. The chain joins TRBV9 to TRBJ2-3; 11 bases are shared with TRBD2. There are 17 residues in the CDR3. Germline loops: CDR1 SGDLS, CDR2 YYNGEE. The trim removed 0 bases at V and 4 bases at J, leaving 7 bases unmatched.

The genes are TRBV5-4 and TRBJ1-3; D uncertain. Trimming removed 4 bases from V and 0 bases from J, with 8 bases in between. Germline CDR1 and CDR2: SGHNT and YYREEE (reference sequence). This CDR3 has 14 residues. DNA for the CDR3: TGTGCCAGCAGCCCTGATAACTCTGGAAACACCATATATTTT. It is translated as CASSPDNSGNTIYF.

The chain links TRBV27 to TRBJ2-7; 8 bases agree with TRBD1. CDR3 size: 16 residues. The V and J ends lost 2 bases and 2 bases, in that order; junction bases with no gene match: 8. Germline V lookup: CDR1 MNHEY, CDR2 SMNVEV (reference sequence). CDR3 nucleotides: TGTGCCAGCAGTTTAAGAGGACAGGGATCAACCTACGAGCAGTACTTC. It is translated as CASSLRGQGSTYEQYF.

This clone was detected only once. The V gene is TRBV9, the J gene TRBJ2-5, with unresolved D. From germline, CDR1 is SGDLS and CDR2 YYNGEE. The CDR3 consists of 18 residues. V lost 4 bases, J lost 1 base, and 23 bases lay in between. The DNA for the CDR3 is TGTGCCAGCAGCCGCAAACCCGGGTGGGGATCGTCCCAAGAGACCCAGTACTTC. It translates to CASSRKPGWGSSQETQYF.

V usage is TRBV2 and J usage is TRBJ2-2; D is possibly TRBD1 (5 bases). The CDR3 consists of 13 residues. With 8 bases removed from V and 7 bases from J, the gap between germline ends came to 14 bases. Germline V gene data show CDR1 as SNHLY and CDR2 as FYNNEI. In nucleotides, the CDR3 is TGTGCCAGCGGACAAGATCCGGGCGGGGAGCTGTTTTTT. Residues: CASGQDPGGELFF.

The chain combines TRBV9 with TRBJ2-2; 10 nucleotides align to TRBD2. The CDR3 consists of 18 residues. The germline V gene encodes CDR1 SGDLS and CDR2 YYNGEE. J lost 1 base, V lost 4 bases, and 10 bases had no gene match. The CDR3 coding sequence is TGTGCCAGCAGCCCCGATCCAGGACTAGCGGTGAACACCGGGGAGCTGTTTTTT. Its translation is CASSPDPGLAVNTGELFF.

The chain employs TRBV5-4 and TRBJ2-5; D tentatively reads TRBD1 or TRBD2 (6 bases each). Germline CDR1 is SGHNT and CDR2 is YYREEE (reference sequence). V was cut by 7 bases and J by 2 bases, with 21 bases left in between. The CDR3 totals 16 residues. The CDR3 loop reads CASRSRTAGPQETQYF. In nucleotides, the CDR3 is TGTGCCAGCCGGTCTCGGACAGCGGGCCCTCAAGAGACCCAGTACTTC.

The chain recombines TRBV7-2 with TRBJ2-3; D gene ambiguous. The CDR3 is 11 amino acids. V gave up 4 bases and J gave up 2 bases, with 1 base separating them. Germline CDR1 reads SGHTA; CDR2 reads FQGNSA. The CDR3 DNA sequence: TGTGCCAGCAGCTACACAGATACGCAGTATTTT. Its translation is CASSYTDTQYF.

This clone was observed a single time. This rearrangement joins TRBV5-5 to TRBJ2-7; no reliable D call. The germline V gene encodes CDR1 SGHKS and CDR2 YYEKEE (reference sequence). Trimming shortened V by 5 bases and J by 4 bases, and 16 bases separated the two germline ends. This CDR3 comprises 14 residues. DNA of the CDR3: TGTGCCAGCAGTCCGGGTCCCAAAGGGTACGAGCAGTACTTC. This translates into CASSPGPKGYEQYF.